The sequence of this T cell receptor beta chain was determined in a study of T cell responses to AZD1222 COVID-19 vaccine. On this clone itself: Its antigen is as yet unknown.

Unmatched junction bases numbered 1, after V lost 2 bases and J lost 3 bases. CDR1 and CDR2 from the germline V gene are SGHNT and YYREEE (reference sequence). The CDR3 extends over 13 amino acids. Study-wide findings and caveats: Among those given AZD1222, only six were seropositive at baseline. Reportedly, nearly half of unique spike TCRs recognized epitopes outside B.1.351/B.1.1.7 mutations. Donors were chiefly white British, with a greater number of females, and clonal diversity was perhaps underestimated.

Some clones are missing from TCRdb's copy, which holds only in-frame ones; the method was immunoSEQ multiplex PCR. Of roughly 140,000 clones in the sample, 88% were seen once. The gene calls are TRBV5-4 and TRBJ1-2; TRBD1 aligns across 7 bases. The origin of this receptor is an adult in good health. Sequencing was performed on peripheral blood, taken on day 0 of MenACWY control vaccination. CDR3 sequence (DNA): TGTGCCAGCAGCTTCACAGGGGACTATGGCTACACCTTC. It translates to CASSFTGDYGYTF.